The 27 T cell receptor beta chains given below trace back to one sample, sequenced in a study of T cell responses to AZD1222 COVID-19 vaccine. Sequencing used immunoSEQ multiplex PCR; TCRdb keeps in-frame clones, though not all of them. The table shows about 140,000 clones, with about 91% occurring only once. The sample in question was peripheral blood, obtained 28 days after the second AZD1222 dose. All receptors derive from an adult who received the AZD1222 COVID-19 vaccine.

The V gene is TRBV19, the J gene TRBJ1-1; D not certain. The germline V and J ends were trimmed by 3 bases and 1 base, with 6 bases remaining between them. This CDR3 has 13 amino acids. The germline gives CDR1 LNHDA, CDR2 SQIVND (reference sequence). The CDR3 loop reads CASSISTNTEAFF. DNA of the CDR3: TGTGCCAGTAGTATCTCGACGAACACTGAAGCTTTCTTT.

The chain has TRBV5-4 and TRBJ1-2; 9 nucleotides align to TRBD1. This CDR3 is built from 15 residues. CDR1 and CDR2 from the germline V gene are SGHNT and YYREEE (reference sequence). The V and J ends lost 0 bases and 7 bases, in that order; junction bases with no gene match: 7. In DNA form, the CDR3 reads TGTGCCAGCAGCTTGGGATCGGGGACAGGGTTTGGCTACACCTTC. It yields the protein CASSLGSGTGFGYTF.

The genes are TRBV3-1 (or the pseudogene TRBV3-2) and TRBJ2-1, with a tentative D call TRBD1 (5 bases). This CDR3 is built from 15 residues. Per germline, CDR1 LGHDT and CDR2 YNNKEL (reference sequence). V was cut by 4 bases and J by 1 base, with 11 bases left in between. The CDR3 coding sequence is TGTGCCAGCAGCCTCCAGGGAACTTCCTACAATGAGCAGTTCTTC. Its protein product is CASSLQGTSYNEQFF.

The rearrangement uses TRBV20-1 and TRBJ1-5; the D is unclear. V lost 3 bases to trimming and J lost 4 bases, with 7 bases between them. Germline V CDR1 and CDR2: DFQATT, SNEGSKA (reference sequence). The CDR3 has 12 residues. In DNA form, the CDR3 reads TGCAGTGCTAGTCAAGGGAATCAGCCCCAGCATTTT. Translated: CSASQGNQPQHF.

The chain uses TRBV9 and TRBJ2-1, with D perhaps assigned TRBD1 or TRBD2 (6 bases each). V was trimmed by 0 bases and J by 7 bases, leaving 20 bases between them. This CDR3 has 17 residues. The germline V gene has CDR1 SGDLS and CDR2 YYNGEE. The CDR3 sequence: CASSVAGRVGGSNEQFF. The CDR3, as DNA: TGTGCCAGCAGCGTAGCTGGTCGGGTCGGGGGCTCTAATGAGCAGTTCTTC.

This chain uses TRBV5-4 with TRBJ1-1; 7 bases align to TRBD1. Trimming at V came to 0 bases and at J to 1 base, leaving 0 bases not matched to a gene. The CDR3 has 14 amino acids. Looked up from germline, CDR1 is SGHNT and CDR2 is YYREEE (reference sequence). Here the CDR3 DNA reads TGTGCCAGCAGCTTGGGGGACAGGAACACTGAAGCTTTCTTT. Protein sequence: CASSLGDRNTEAFF.

The CDR3 DNA is TGTGCCACCAGTGATTCGGTTGGCACTGAAGCTTTCTTT. This translates into CATSDSVGTEAFF. The rearrangement uses TRBV24-1 and TRBJ1-1; D remains unclear. The CDR3 runs 13 residues. Germline-derived CDR1 and CDR2 are KGHDR and SFDVKD. Between the trimmed V and J ends, which lost 2 bases and 4 bases, there was a span of 7 bases.

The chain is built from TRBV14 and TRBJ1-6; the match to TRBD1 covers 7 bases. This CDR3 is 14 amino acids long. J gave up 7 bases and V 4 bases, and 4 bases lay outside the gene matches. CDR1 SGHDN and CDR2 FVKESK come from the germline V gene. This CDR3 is CASSPVQGNSPLHF. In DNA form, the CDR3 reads TGTGCCAGCAGCCCCGTACAGGGGAATTCACCCCTCCACTTT.

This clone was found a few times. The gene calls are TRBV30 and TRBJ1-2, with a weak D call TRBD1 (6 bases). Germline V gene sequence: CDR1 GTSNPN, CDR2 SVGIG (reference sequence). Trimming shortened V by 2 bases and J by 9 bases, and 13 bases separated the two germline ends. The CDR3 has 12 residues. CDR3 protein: CAWSQAGVRYTF. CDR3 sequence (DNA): TGTGCCTGGAGTCAAGCAGGGGTTCGCTACACCTTC. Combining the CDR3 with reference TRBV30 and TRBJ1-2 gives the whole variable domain SQTIHQWPATLVQPVGSPLSLECTVEGTSNPNLYWYRQAAGRGLQLLFYSVGIGQISSEVPQNLSASRPQDRQFILSSKKLLLSDSGFYLCAWSQAGVRYTFGSGTRLTVV.

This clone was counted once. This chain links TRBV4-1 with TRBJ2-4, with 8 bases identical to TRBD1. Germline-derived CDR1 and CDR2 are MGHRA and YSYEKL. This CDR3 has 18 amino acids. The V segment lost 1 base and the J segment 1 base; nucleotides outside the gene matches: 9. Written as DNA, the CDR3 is TGCGCCAGCAGCCAAGTCGGACAGGGTAGGGGCGCCAAAAACATTCAGTACTTC. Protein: CASSQVGQGRGAKNIQYF.

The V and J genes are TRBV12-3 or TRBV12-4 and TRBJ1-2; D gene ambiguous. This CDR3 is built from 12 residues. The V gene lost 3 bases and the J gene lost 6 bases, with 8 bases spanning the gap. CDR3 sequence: CASSFSGDGYTF. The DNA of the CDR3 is TGTGCCAGCAGTTTCAGCGGGGATGGCTACACCTTC.

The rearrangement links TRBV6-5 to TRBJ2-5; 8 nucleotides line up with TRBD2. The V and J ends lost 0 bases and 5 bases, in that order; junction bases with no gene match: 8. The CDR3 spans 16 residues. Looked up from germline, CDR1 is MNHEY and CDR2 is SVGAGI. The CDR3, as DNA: TGTGCCAGCAGTTACTCCGAAGCGGGAGTCGGGGAGACCCAGTACTTC. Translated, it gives CASSYSEAGVGETQYF.

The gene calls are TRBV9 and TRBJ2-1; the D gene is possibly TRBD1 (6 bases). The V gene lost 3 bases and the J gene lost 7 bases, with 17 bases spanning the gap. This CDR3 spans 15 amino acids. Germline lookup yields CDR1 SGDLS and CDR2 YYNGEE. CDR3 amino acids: CASSGLGRGLNEQFF. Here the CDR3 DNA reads TGTGCCAGCAGCGGCTTGGGCAGGGGATTGAATGAGCAGTTCTTC.

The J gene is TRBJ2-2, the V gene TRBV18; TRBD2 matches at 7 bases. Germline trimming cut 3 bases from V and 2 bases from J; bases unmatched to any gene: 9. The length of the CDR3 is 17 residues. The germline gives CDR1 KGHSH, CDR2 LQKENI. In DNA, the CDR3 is TGTGCCAGCTCACCCCCCGGACTAGTTAGAAACACCGGGGAGCTGTTTTTT. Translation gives CASSPPGLVRNTGELFF.

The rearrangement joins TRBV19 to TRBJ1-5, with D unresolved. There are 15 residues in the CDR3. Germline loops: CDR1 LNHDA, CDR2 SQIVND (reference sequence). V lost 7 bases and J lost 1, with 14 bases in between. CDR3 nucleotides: TGTGCCAGTATATCTTTCCCAACAAGCAATCAGCCCCAGCATTTT. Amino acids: CASISFPTSNQPQHF.

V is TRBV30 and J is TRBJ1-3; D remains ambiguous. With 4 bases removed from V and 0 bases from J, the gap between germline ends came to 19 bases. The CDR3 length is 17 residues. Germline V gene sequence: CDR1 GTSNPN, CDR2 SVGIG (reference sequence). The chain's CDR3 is CAWTPRGLWGSGNTIYF. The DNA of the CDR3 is TGTGCCTGGACCCCGCGAGGGTTGTGGGGCTCTGGAAACACCATATATTTT.

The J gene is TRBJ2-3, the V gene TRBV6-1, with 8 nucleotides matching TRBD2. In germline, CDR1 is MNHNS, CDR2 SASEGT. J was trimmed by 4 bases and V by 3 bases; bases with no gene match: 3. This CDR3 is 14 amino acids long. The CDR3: CASSDKTSADTQYF. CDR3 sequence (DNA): TGTGCCAGCAGTGACAAGACTAGCGCAGATACGCAGTATTTT.

The CDR3 spells CASSETGLPYGYTF. CDR3 nucleotides: TGTGCCAGCAGTGAAACTGGACTTCCCTATGGCTACACCTTC. This rearrangement joins TRBV2 to TRBJ1-2, with unresolved D. Trimming took off 2 bases at V and 4 bases at J, with 11 bases between the two ends. Per the germline V gene, CDR1 is SNHLY and CDR2 is FYNNEI. The CDR3 is 14 residues long.

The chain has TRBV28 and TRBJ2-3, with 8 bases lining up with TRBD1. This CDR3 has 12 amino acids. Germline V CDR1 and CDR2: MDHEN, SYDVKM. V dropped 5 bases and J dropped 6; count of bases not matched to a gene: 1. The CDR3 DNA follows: TGTGCCAGCAGTACAGGGGGGGATACGCAGTATTTT. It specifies CASSTGGDTQYF.

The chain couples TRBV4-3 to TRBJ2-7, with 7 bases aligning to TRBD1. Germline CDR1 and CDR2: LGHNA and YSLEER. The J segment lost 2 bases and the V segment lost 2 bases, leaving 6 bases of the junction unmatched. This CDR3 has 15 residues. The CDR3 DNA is TGCGCCAGCAGCCAATTAAGACAGGGAGCCTACGAGCAGTACTTC. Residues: CASSQLRQGAYEQYF.

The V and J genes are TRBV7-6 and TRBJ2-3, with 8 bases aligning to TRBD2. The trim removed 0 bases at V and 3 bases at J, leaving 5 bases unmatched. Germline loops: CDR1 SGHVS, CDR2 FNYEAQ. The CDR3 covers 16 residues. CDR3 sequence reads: CASSLAPSGLTDTQYF. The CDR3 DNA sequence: TGTGCCAGCAGCTTAGCGCCTAGCGGGTTGACAGATACGCAGTATTTT.

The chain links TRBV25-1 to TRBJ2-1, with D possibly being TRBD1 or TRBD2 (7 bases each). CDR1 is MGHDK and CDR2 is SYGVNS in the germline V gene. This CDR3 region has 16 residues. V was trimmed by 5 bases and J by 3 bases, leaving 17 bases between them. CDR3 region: CASSPTRGGGYNEQFF. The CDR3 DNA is TGTGCCAGCAGTCCCACCAGGGGGGGTGGCTACAATGAGCAGTTCTTC.

This CDR3 is CASSNPTVYGYTF. The CDR3 nucleotides are TGTGCCAGCAGCAACCCGACAGTCTATGGCTACACCTTC. J is TRBJ1-2 and V is TRBV7-9; D possibly corresponds to TRBD1 (5 bases). Germline V gives CDR1 SEHNR, CDR2 FQNEAQ (reference sequence). The CDR3 extends over 13 amino acids. V was clipped by 5 bases and J by 4 bases, with 11 bases between them. The entire variable domain, with the rest obtained from reference TRBV7-9 and TRBJ1-2, is as follows: DTGVSQNPRHKITKRGQNVTFRCDPISEHNRLYWYRQTLGQGPEFLTYFQNEAQLEKSRLLSDRFSAERPKGSFSTLEIQRTEQGDSAMYLCASSNPTVYGYTFGSGTRLTVV.

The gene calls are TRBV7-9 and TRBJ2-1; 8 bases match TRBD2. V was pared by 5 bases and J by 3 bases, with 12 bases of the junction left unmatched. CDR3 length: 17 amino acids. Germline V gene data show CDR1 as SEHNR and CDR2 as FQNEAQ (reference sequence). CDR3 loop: CASSPGGGWRGYNEQFF. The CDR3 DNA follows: TGTGCCAGCAGCCCCGGGGGGGGGTGGAGGGGCTACAATGAGCAGTTCTTC.

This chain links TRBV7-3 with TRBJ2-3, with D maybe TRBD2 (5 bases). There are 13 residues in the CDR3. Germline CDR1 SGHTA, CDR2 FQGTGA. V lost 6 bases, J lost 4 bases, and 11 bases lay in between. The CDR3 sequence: CASSGSGSDTQYF. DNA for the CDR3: TGTGCCAGCAGTGGGAGCGGATCAGATACGCAGTATTTT. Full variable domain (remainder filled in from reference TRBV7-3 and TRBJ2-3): GAGVSQTPSNKVTEKGKYVELRCDPISGHTALYWYRQSLGQGPEFLIYFQGTGAADDSGLPNDRFFAVRPEGSVSTLKIQRTERGDSAVYLCASSGSGSDTQYFGPGTRLTVL.

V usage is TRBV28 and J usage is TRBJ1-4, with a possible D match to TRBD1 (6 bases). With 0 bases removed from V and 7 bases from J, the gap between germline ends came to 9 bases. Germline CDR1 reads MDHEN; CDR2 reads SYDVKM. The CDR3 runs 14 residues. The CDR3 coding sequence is TGTGCCAGCAGTTTATGGGGGGGCGGTGAAAAACTGTTTTTT. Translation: CASSLWGGGEKLFF.

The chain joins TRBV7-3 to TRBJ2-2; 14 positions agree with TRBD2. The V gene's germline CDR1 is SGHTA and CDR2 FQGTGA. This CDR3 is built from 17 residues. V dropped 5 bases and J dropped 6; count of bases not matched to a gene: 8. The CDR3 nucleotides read TGTGCCAGCAGCCCCTACGGGACTAGCGGGAGCGCCGGGGAGCTGTTTTTT. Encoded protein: CASSPYGTSGSAGELFF.